The 10 T cell receptor beta chains given below trace back to one sample, sequenced in a study of blood T cell repertoires in COVID-19. The method was immunoSEQ multiplex PCR; TCRdb's version includes in-frame clones alone and lacks a portion of them. The table has 300,000 to 350,000 clones, approximately 91% seen once. The material sequenced was PBMCs or T cells enriched from blood (not recorded which). These receptors all stem from a woman between 25 and 40 years old who had been exposed to COVID-19.

The chain combines TRBV18 with TRBJ1-2; D may be TRBD1 (6 bases). The germline CDR1 and CDR2 sequences are KGHSH and LQKENI. Trimming shortened V by 3 bases and J by 5 bases, and 13 bases separated the two germline ends. The CDR3 loop spans 14 amino acids. CDR3 bases: TGTGCCAGCTCACCGGACAGTCTCCAGTATGGCTACACCTTC. This gives the protein CASSPDSLQYGYTF.

The chain joins TRBV7-2 to TRBJ2-1; 11 nucleotides align to TRBD2. Per germline, CDR1 SGHTA and CDR2 FQGNSA. V was pared by 1 base and J by 9 bases, with 11 bases of the junction left unmatched. CDR3 size: 17 residues. Written as DNA, the CDR3 is TGTGCCAGCAGCTTAGTACTAGCGGGGGCCCTCTCAAGTGAGCAGTTCTTC. Translated: CASSLVLAGALSSEQFF.

The chain recombines TRBV5-1 with TRBJ2-3, with a tentative D call TRBD1 (7 bases). V was pared by 4 bases and J by 0 bases, with 27 bases between. Germline-derived CDR1 and CDR2 are SGHRS and YFSETQ. The CDR3 length is 20 residues. The CDR3 DNA is TGCGCCAGCAGCCTCACTCCTAGGCAGGGGGGAGATTCTAGCACAGATACGCAGTATTTT. Residues: CASSLTPRQGGDSSTDTQYF.

The rearrangement joins TRBV5-4 to TRBJ2-6, with D perhaps matching TRBD2 (7 bases). Deletions cut 3 bases from V and 0 bases from J, with 13 bases between. Germline V gene sequence: CDR1 SGHNT, CDR2 YYREEE (reference sequence). This CDR3 has 17 amino acids. The CDR3: CASSWGGGSSGANVLTF. CDR3 DNA sequence: TGTGCCAGCAGCTGGGGGGGCGGCAGCTCTGGGGCCAACGTCCTGACTTTC.

This rearrangement joins TRBV25-1 to TRBJ1-1; 7 positions match TRBD1. V shed 1 base and J 5 bases; nucleotides not matched to a gene: 4. CDR3 size: 14 residues. Per germline, CDR1 MGHDK and CDR2 SYGVNS. In DNA, the CDR3 is TGTGCCAGCAGTGAATTATGGGGACAGACTGAAGCTTTCTTT. Protein sequence: CASSELWGQTEAFF.

This rearrangement joins TRBV4-3 to TRBJ1-2, with TRBD1 matching 7 bases. V shed 3 bases and J 5 bases; nucleotides not matched to a gene: 9. This CDR3 has 15 residues. CDR1 and CDR2 from the germline V gene are LGHNA and YSLEER. CDR3 residues: CASSHGTEINYGYTF. CDR3 bases: TGCGCCAGCAGCCACGGGACAGAAATTAATTATGGCTACACCTTC.

V is TRBV19 and J is TRBJ2-1; 11 bases line up with TRBD1. Germline lookup yields CDR1 LNHDA and CDR2 SQIVND (reference sequence). V was clipped by 4 bases and J by 10 bases; unmatched bases: 9. CDR3 length equals 15 residues. Here the CDR3 DNA reads TGTGCCAGTAGTACGGACAGGGGGCGAGGGAGCGAGCAGTTCTTC. Its translation is CASSTDRGRGSEQFF.

The chain is built from TRBV4-1 and TRBJ1-2; TRBD1 matches at 8 bases. The V and J ends lost 6 bases and 5 bases, in that order; junction bases with no gene match: 8. From germline, CDR1 is MGHRA and CDR2 YSYEKL. CDR3 length: 14 residues. CDR3 bases: TGCGCCAGCAGATCAGGGGGCGCGAGATATGGCTACACCTTC. Translated, it gives CASRSGGARYGYTF.

DNA for the CDR3: TGTGCCAGCAGTGAGCGACAGAAGATAAACTATGGCTACACCTTC. Translation: CASSERQKINYGYTF. The V call is TRBV6-1, the J call TRBJ1-2; tentatively, D is TRBD1 (5 bases). Per germline, CDR1 MNHNS and CDR2 SASEGT. With 3 bases removed from V and 2 bases from J, the gap between germline ends came to 13 bases. The CDR3 runs to 15 residues.

Here the CDR3 reads CASSQAVSGFSYEQYF. CDR3 bases: TGTGCCAGCAGCCAAGCTGTGTCAGGGTTCTCCTACGAGCAGTACTTC. The V gene is TRBV4-2, the J gene TRBJ2-7, with D maybe TRBD1 (5 bases). This CDR3 spans 16 amino acids. Trimming left V 1 base short and J 0 bases short, with 13 bases between. Germline V lookup: CDR1 LGHNA, CDR2 YNFKEQ.